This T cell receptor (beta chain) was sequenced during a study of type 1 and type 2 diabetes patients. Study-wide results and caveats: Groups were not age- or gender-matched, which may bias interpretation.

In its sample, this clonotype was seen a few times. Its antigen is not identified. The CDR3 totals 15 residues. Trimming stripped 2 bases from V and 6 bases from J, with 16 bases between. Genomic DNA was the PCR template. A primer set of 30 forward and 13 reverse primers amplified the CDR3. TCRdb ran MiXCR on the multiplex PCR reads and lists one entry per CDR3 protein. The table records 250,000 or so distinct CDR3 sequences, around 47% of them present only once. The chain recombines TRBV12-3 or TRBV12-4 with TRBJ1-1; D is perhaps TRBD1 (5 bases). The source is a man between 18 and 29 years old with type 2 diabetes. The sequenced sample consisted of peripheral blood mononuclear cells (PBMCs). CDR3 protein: CASSLLGVSAPEAFF. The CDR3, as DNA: TGTGCCAGCAGTTTATTGGGGGTGAGCGCCCCTGAAGCTTTCTTT.